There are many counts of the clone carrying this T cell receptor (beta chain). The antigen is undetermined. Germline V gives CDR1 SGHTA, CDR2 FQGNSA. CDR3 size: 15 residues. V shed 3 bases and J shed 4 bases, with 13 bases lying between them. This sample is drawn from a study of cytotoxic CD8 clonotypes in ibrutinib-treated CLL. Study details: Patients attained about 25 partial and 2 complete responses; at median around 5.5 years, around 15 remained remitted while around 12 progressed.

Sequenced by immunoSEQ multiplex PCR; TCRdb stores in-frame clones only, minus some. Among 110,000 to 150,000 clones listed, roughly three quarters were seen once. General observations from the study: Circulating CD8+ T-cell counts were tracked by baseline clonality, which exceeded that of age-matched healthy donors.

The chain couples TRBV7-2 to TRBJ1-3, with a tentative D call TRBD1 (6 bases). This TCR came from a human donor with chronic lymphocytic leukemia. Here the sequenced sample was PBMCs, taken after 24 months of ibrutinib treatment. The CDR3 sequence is CASSFRSGAGNTIYF. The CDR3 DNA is TGTGCCAGCAGCTTCAGGTCGGGGGCAGGAAACACCATATATTTT. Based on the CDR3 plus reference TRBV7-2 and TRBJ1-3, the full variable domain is GAGVSQSPSNKVTEKGKDVELRCDPISGHTALYWYRQSLGQGLEFLIYFQGNSAPDKSGLPSDRFSAERTGGSVSTLTIQRTQQEDSAVYLCASSFRSGAGNTIYFGEGSWLTVV.